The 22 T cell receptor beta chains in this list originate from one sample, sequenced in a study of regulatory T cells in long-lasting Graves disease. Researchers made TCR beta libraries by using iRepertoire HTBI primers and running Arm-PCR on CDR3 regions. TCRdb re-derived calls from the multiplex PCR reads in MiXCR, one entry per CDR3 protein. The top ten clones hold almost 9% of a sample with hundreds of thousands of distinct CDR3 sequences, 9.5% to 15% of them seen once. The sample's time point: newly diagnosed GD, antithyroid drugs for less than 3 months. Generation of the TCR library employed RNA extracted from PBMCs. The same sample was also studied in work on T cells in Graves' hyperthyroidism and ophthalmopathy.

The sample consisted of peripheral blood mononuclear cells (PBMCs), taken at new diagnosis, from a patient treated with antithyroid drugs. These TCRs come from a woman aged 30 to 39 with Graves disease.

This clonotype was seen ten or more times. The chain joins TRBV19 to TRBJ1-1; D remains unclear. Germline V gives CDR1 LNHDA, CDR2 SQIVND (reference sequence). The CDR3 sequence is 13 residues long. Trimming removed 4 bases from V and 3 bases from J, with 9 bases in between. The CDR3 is CASSKGHYTEAFF. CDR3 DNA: TGTGCCAGTAGTAAGGGCCACTACACTGAAGCTTTCTTT.

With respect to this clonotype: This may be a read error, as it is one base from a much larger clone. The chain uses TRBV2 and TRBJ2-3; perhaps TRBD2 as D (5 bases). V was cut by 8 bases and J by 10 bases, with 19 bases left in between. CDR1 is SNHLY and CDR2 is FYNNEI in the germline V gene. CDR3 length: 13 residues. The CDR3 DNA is TGTGCCAGCGAGGGAGTAGGGCCTGATGCGCAGTATTTT. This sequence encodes CASEGVGPDAQYF.

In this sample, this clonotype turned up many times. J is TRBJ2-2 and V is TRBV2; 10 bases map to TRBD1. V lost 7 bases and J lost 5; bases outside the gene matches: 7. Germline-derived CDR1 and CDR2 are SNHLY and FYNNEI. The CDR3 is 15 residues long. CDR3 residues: CASKRQGARTGELFF. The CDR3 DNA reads TGTGCCAGCAAAAGACAGGGGGCGCGGACCGGGGAGCTGTTTTTT.

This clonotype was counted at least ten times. Here the CDR3 DNA reads TGTGCCAGCGGACCCAGGCACTACGGGTACGAGCAGTACTTC. Encoded protein: CASGPRHYGYEQYF. The rearrangement links TRBV28 to TRBJ2-3; the D is unclear. The DNA end lines up better with TRBJ2-7; the J call may be wrong. The CDR3 consists of 14 residues. The V gene's germline CDR1 is MDHEN and CDR2 SYDVKM.

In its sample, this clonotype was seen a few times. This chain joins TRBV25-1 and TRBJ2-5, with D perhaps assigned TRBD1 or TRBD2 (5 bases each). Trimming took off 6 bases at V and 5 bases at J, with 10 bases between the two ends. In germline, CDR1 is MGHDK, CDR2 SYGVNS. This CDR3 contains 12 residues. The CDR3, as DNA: TGTGCCAGCAGCGTGGGGGTGGAGACCCAGTACTTC. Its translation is CASSVGVETQYF. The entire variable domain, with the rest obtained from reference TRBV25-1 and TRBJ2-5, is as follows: EADIYQTPRYLVIGTGKKITLECSQTMGHDKMYWYQQDPGMELHLIHYSYGVNSTEKGDLSSESTVSRIRTEHFPLTLESARPSHTSQYLCASSVGVETQYFGPGTRLLVL.

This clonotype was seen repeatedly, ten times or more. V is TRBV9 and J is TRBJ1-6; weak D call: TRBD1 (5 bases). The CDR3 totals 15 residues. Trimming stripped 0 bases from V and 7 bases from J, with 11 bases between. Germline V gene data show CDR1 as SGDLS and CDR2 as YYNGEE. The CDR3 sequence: CASSVGDRPNSPLHF. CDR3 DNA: TGTGCCAGCAGCGTAGGTGACAGACCCAATTCACCCCTCCACTTT.

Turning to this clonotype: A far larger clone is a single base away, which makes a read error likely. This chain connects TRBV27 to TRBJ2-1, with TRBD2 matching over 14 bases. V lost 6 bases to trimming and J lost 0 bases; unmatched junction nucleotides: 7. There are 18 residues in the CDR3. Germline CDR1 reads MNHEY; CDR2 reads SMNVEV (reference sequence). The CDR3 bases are TGTGCCAGCAGAGGGACTAGCGGGAGTGCTAGCTCCTACAATGAGCAGTTCTTC. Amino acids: CASRGTSGSASSYNEQFF.

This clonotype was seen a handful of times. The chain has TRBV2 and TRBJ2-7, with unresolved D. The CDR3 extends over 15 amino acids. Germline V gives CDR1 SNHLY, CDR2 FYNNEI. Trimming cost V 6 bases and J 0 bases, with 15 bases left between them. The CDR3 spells CASRFRQQSSYEQYF. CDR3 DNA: TGTGCCAGCAGGTTTCGCCAGCAAAGCTCCTACGAGCAGTACTTC.

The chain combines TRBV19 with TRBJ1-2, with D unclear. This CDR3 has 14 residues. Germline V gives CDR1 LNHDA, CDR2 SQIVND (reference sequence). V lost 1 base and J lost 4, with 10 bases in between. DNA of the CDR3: TGTGCCAGTAGTATAGCGTTAAAGTTCTATGGCTACACCTTC. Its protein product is CASSIALKFYGYTF.

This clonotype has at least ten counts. CDR3 DNA sequence: TGTGCCAGCAAAGCTCGGACAACTTACAATGAGCAGTTCTTC. Translating gives CASKARTTYNEQFF. The gene calls are TRBV6-1 and TRBJ2-1; D possibly corresponds to TRBD1 (5 bases). This CDR3 has 14 amino acids. V was cut by 7 bases and J by 4 bases, with 14 bases left in between. From germline, CDR1 is MNHNS and CDR2 SASEGT.

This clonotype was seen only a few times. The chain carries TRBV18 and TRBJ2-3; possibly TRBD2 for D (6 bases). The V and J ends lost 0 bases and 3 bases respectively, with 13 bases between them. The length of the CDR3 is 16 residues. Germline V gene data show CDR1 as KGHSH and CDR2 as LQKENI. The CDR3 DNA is TGTGCCAGCTCACCACCGGCCCACGGAGGGACAGATACGCAGTATTTT. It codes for CASSPPAHGGTDTQYF.

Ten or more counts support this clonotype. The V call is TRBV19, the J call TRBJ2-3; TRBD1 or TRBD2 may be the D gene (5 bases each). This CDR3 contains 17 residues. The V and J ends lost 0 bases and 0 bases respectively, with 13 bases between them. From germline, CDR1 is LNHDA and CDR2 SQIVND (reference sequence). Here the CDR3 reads CASSIDVGRPSTDTQYF. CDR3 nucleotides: TGTGCCAGTAGTATAGATGTGGGACGCCCTAGCACAGATACGCAGTATTTT.

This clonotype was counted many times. For the CDR3, the DNA is TGTGCCAGCAGCTTTCGGCAGATCCGAAACACCATATATTTT. Its translation is CASSFRQIRNTIYF. The chain has TRBV11-2 and TRBJ1-3; D is undetermined. The CDR3 runs 14 residues. In germline, CDR1 is SGHAT, CDR2 FQNNGV. V was clipped by 3 bases and J by 5 bases, with 11 bases between them. The entire variable domain, with the rest obtained from reference TRBV11-2 and TRBJ1-3, is as follows: EAGVAQSPRYKIIEKRQSVAFWCNPISGHATLYWYQQILGQGPKLLIQFQNNGVVDDSQLPKDRFSAERLKGVDSTLKIQPAKLEDSAVYLCASSFRQIRNTIYFGEGSWLTVV.

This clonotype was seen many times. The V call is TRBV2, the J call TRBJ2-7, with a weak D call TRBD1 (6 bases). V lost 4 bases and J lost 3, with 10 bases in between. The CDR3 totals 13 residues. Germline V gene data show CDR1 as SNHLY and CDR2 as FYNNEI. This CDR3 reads CASSGDTGYEQYF. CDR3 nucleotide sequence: TGTGCCAGCAGTGGGGACACGGGCTACGAGCAGTACTTC.

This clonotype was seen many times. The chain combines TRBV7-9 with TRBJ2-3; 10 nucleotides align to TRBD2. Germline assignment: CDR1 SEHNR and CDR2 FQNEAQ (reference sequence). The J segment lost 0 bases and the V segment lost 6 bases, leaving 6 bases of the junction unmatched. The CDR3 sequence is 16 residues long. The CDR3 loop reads CASSPGLAASTDTQYF. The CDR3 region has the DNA TGTGCCAGCAGTCCAGGACTAGCGGCTAGCACAGATACGCAGTATTTT.

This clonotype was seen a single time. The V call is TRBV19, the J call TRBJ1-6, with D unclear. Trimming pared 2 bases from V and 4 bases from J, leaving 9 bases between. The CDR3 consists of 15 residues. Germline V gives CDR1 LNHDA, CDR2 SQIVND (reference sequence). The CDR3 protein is CASSINSPYNSPLHF. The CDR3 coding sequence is TGTGCCAGTAGTATAAACAGCCCTTATAATTCACCCCTCCACTTT.

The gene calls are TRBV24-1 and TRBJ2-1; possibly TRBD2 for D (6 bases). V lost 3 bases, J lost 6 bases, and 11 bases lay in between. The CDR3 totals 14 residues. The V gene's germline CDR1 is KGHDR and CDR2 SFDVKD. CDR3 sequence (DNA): TGTGCCACCAGTGATGTGGGACTTGTCAATGAGCAGTTCTTC. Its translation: CATSDVGLVNEQFF.

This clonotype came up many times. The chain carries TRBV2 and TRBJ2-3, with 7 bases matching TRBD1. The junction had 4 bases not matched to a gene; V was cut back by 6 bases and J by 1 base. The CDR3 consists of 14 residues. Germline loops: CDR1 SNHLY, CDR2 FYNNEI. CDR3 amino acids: CASRPTGGTDTQYF. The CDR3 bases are TGTGCCAGCAGGCCAACAGGGGGCACAGATACGCAGTATTTT.

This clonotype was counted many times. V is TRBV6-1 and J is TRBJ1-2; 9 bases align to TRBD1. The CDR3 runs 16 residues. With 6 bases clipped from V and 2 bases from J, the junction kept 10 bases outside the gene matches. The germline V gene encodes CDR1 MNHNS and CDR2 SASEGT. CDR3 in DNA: TGTGCCAGCAGCTCGGACAGGGGCCAGGACAACTATGGCTACACCTTC. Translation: CASSSDRGQDNYGYTF.

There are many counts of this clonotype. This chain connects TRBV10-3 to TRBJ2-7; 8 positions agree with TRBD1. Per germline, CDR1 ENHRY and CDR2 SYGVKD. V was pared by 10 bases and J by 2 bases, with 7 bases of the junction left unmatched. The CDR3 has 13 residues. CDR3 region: CATHPTGAYEQYF. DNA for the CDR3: TGTGCCACCCACCCGACAGGGGCCTACGAGCAGTACTTC.

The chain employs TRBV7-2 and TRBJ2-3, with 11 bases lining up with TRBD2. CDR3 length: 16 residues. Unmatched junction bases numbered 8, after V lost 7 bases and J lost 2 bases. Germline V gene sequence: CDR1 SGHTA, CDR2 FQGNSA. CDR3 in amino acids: CASTHGTSGPTDTQYF. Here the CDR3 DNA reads TGTGCCAGCACTCACGGGACTAGCGGCCCCACAGATACGCAGTATTTT.

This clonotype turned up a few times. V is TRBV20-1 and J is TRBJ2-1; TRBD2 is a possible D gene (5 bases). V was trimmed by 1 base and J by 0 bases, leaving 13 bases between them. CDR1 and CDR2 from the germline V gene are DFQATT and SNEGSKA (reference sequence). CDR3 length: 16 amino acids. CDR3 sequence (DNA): TGCAGTGCTAGAGGGAATAGCGCAAGCTCCTACAATGAGCAGTTCTTC. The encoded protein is CSARGNSASSYNEQFF.